The 7 T cell receptor beta chains in this list originate from one sample, sequenced in a study of blood T cell repertoires in COVID-19. The assay was immunoSEQ multiplex PCR, and TCRdb's table has in-frame clones only and misses some. The table shows around 98,000 clones, with less than 85% occurring only once. The sequenced sample was peripheral blood. These receptors originate from a man aged 65-85 years with active or convalescent COVID-19.

The chain carries TRBV12-3 or TRBV12-4 and TRBJ2-7; D perhaps matches TRBD2 (5 bases). The CDR3 extends over 13 amino acids. V lost 5 bases, J lost 5 bases, and 13 bases lay in between. This CDR3 reads CASSPTAVDEQYF. The CDR3 DNA reads as TGTGCCAGCAGTCCCACAGCGGTTGACGAGCAGTACTTC.

V is TRBV29-1 and J is TRBJ2-7, with D possibly TRBD1 on 6 matching bases. CDR3 size: 14 residues. V lost 6 bases and J 9 bases, leaving 24 bases between the germline ends. Looked up from germline, CDR1 is SQVTM and CDR2 is ANQGSEA. CDR3 protein: CSVRDTGISAWQYF. In DNA form, the CDR3 reads TGCAGCGTACGGGACACGGGTATCTCGGCTTGGCAGTACTTC.

The chain combines TRBV30 with TRBJ1-6; D is unresolved. The CDR3 has 15 amino acids. CDR1 and CDR2 from the germline V gene are GTSNPN and SVGIG (reference sequence). The germline V and J ends were trimmed by 0 bases and 1 base, with 7 bases remaining between them. The CDR3 sequence: CAWSVGGSYNSPLHF. CDR3 nucleotide sequence: TGTGCCTGGAGTGTAGGAGGTTCCTATAATTCACCCCTCCACTTT. The full variable domain, completed using reference TRBV30 and TRBJ1-6, is SQTIHQWPATLVQPVGSPLSLECTVEGTSNPNLYWYRQAAGRGLQLLFYSVGIGQISSEVPQNLSASRPQDRQFILSSKKLLLSDSGFYLCAWSVGGSYNSPLHFGNGTRLTVT.

The V and J genes are TRBV27 and TRBJ1-4; D is possibly TRBD1 (5 bases). The CDR3 is made up of 15 amino acids. Trimming removed 6 bases at V and 7 bases at J, with 18 bases between. Germline V gene lookup returns CDR1 MNHEY and CDR2 SMNVEV (reference sequence). CDR3 residues: CASSRSWGVSEKLFF. The CDR3 bases are TGTGCCAGCAGCCGCAGTTGGGGCGTCAGTGAAAAACTGTTTTTT.

The V gene is TRBV19, the J gene TRBJ2-1, with D perhaps matching TRBD1 (6 bases). CDR1 and CDR2 from the germline V gene are LNHDA and SQIVND (reference sequence). The CDR3 has 12 residues. The V gene lost 5 bases and the J gene lost 9 bases, with 11 bases spanning the gap. CDR3 DNA sequence: TGTGCCAGTAGTTCTACAGGGTTTGAGCAGTTCTTC. Its protein product is CASSSTGFEQFF.

This clone came up once. J is TRBJ1-5 and V is TRBV15, with a possible D match to TRBD1 (5 bases). The CDR3 spans 13 residues. V lost 5 bases and J lost 3, with 8 bases in between. Germline CDR1 reads LNHNV; CDR2 reads YYDKDF (reference sequence). DNA for the CDR3: TGTGCCACCAGCCGACAGTACAATCAGCCCCAGCATTTT. Its translation: CATSRQYNQPQHF.

The rearrangement links TRBV5-1 to TRBJ1-4; D may be TRBD1 (5 bases). This CDR3 spans 15 amino acids. The V end was cut by 5 bases, the J end by 7 bases, with 18 bases between. CDR1 and CDR2 (germline): SGHRS, YFSETQ. The CDR3 coding sequence is TGCGCCAGCAGTTTTTCGGGGGGGTCTGGTGAAAAACTGTTTTTT. Translated, it gives CASSFSGGSGEKLFF.